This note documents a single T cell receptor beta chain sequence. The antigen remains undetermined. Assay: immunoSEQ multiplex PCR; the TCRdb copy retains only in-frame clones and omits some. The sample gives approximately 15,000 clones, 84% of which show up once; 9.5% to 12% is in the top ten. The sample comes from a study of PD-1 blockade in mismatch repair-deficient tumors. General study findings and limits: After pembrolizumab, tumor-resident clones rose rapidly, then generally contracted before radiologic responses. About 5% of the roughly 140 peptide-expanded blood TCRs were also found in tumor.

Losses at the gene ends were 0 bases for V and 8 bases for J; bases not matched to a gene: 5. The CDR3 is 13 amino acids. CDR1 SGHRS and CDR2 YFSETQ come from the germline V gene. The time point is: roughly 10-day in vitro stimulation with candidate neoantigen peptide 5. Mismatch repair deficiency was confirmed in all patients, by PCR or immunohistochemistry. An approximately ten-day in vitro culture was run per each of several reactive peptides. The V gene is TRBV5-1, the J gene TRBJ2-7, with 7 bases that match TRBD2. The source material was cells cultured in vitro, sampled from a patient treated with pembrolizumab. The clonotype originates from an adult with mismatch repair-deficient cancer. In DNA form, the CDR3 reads TGCGCCAGCAGCTTGGAAGGGACTAATCAGCAGTACTTC. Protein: CASSLEGTNQQYF.